This entry is about one T cell receptor beta chain. The data derive from a study of blood T cell repertoires in COVID-19. Study details: From T cells, B-cell-depleted T cells, or PBMCs came the material, which was cDNA or gDNA.

Trimming shortened V by 0 bases and J by 4 bases, and 17 bases separated the two germline ends. This CDR3 contains 17 residues. From germline, CDR1 is SNHLY and CDR2 FYNNEI. The assay was immunoSEQ multiplex PCR, and TCRdb's table has in-frame clones only and misses some. The sample has under 300,000 clones; roughly 86% are singletons. This sequence joins TRBV2 and TRBJ2-3, with D possibly matching TRBD1 (6 bases). The clonotype originates from a woman in her twenties or thirties with acute or convalescent COVID-19. The sample consisted of peripheral blood. Here the CDR3 DNA reads TGTGCCAGCAGTGAAGCCGGGACACTTTTCCTCGCAGATACGCAGTATTTT. Translated: CASSEAGTLFLADTQYF.